This record covers a single T cell receptor beta chain. The data originate from a study of blood T cell repertoires in COVID-19. The table came from immunoSEQ multiplex PCR; TCRdb's copy has only in-frame clones and leaves some out. The top ten hold approximately 1% of the sample, which has under 400,000 clones, about 88% seen once. Participant age was roughly 18 to 89 years, and participants resided in roughly 24 US areas. Participant reports of clinical history set cohort assignment. Germline V gene sequence: CDR1 SGHTA, CDR2 FQGTGA. Trimming removed 2 bases from V and 5 bases from J; junction bases left unmatched: 5. This CDR3 has 14 amino acids.

The sequence derives from a woman aged 25 to 39 who had been exposed to COVID-19. The chain has TRBV7-3 and TRBJ2-5; 7 nucleotides align to TRBD2. Sequencing was carried out using PBMCs or T cells enriched from blood (not recorded which). CDR3 sequence reads: CASSLFGGGETQYF. The CDR3, as DNA: TGTGCCAGCAGCTTATTCGGGGGAGGGGAGACCCAGTACTTC.